Here is one TCR beta chain with its context. Its target is unknown. Unexposed donor CD4+ T cells date from about 2011-2018, before the COVID-19 pandemic. Isolation of CD4+ T cells took place after around 11 days in culture. About 2 million PBMCs per well were cultured with approximately 10 IU/ml IL-2. Cultures received half-medium IL-2 refreshes on days 3 and 7. CDR1 and CDR2 from the germline V gene are MNHNY and SVGAGI (reference sequence). This CDR3 is 14 amino acids long. Between the trimmed V and J ends, which lost 4 bases and 4 bases, there was a span of 13 bases. This sample is drawn from a study of CD4 T cells in relation to SARS-CoV-2 and coronaviruses. Turning to the study itself: TCR beta CDR3s were sequenced after roughly ten-day antigen culture of PBMCs.

Study-wide findings and caveats: SARS-CoV-2-driven expansion was significantly weaker in crossreactive than monoreactive clones.

Generated by immunoSEQ multiplex PCR, the TCRdb table keeps only in-frame clones and is missing some. The data contain around 20,000 clones, less than 70% of them singletons. Sequenced sample: CD4+ T cells from PBMCs, cultured in vitro. The chain has TRBV6-6 and TRBJ1-1; perhaps TRBD1 as D (5 bases). The TCR comes from a human donor in good health. The CDR3 DNA is TGTGCCAGCAGTTTCACAGGAAGAGGCACTGAAGCTTTCTTT. Protein: CASSFTGRGTEAFF.